The 26 T cell receptor beta chains in this list originate from one sample, sequenced in a study of a mutant IDH1 vaccine in newly diagnosed glioma. The time point: week 35, safety follow-up. Topical imiquimod was applied with each vaccine dose, which held 300 ug of mutant IDH1 20-mer peptide. Assay: immunoSEQ multiplex PCR; the TCRdb copy retains only in-frame clones and omits some. The table includes about 68,000 clones, roughly 84% detected once. Their antigens remain unidentified. The starting material was PBMCs, obtained from a glioma patient whose treatment included an IDH1 peptide vaccine. Source of these receptors: a man aged 18-30 years with glioma.

CDR3 DNA: TGTGCCAGCAGCATTGGACCCATCTACGAGCAGTACTTC. This sequence encodes CASSIGPIYEQYF. The chain joins TRBV7-6 to TRBJ2-7, with D unclear. The V gene's germline CDR1 is SGHVS and CDR2 FNYEAQ. V was clipped by 5 bases and J by 3 bases, with 11 bases between them. The CDR3 runs 13 residues.

The chain employs TRBV10-3 and TRBJ2-7; 13 bases agree with TRBD2. The CDR3 is made up of 17 amino acids. With V trimmed by 4 bases and J by 6 bases, 12 bases remained unmatched. CDR1 is ENHRY and CDR2 is SYGVKD in the germline V gene. The CDR3 nucleotides read TGTGCCATCAGTGGAATACTAGCGGGAGGGCCCCCTGGCGAGCAGTACTTC. Amino acids: CAISGILAGGPPGEQYF.

The J gene is TRBJ1-2, the V gene TRBV5-1; weak D call: TRBD1 (5 bases). The V gene lost 3 bases and the J gene lost 2 bases, with 11 bases spanning the gap. CDR1 and CDR2 from the germline V gene are SGHRS and YFSETQ. The CDR3 consists of 14 residues. CDR3 nucleotides: TGCGCCAGCAGCTCACAGGCCCCCAACTATGGCTACACCTTC. It is translated as CASSSQAPNYGYTF.

This clone came up once. The chain is built from TRBV4-2 and TRBJ1-2, with D maybe TRBD1 (5 bases). Looked up from germline, CDR1 is LGHNA and CDR2 is YNFKEQ. This CDR3 has 17 amino acids. V shed 0 bases and J shed 5 bases, with 19 bases lying between them. The CDR3 reads CASSQDLSAGLMYGYTF. The CDR3 coding sequence is TGTGCCAGCAGCCAAGATTTATCGGCAGGGCTTATGTATGGCTACACCTTC.

The rearrangement joins TRBV7-3 to TRBJ2-1, with TRBD2 matching over 7 bases. Germline V CDR1 and CDR2: SGHTA, FQGTGA. J lost 5 bases, V lost 6 bases, and 4 bases had no gene match. CDR3 length: 13 residues. The CDR3 bases are TGTGCCAGCAGTTACGGGGGGAACAATGAGCAGTTCTTC. Amino acid sequence: CASSYGGNNEQFF.

The rearrangement joins TRBV7-9 to TRBJ2-5, with TRBD1 matching over 8 bases. The germline V gene encodes CDR1 SEHNR and CDR2 FQNEAQ (reference sequence). The CDR3 extends over 16 amino acids. Germline trimming cut 3 bases from V and 1 base from J; bases unmatched to any gene: 7. CDR3: CASSFSGQGAQETQYF. CDR3 coding DNA: TGTGCCAGCAGCTTTTCAGGACAGGGCGCCCAAGAGACCCAGTACTTC. The variable domain in full, completed from reference TRBV7-9 and TRBJ2-5, reads DTGVSQNPRHKITKRGQNVTFRCDPISEHNRLYWYRQTLGQGPEFLTYFQNEAQLEKSRLLSDRFSAERPKGSFSTLEIQRTEQGDSAMYLCASSFSGQGAQETQYFGPGTRLLVL.

The gene calls are TRBV29-1 and TRBJ1-2, with no clear D. The CDR3 extends over 13 amino acids. Germline CDR1 and CDR2: SQVTM and ANQGSEA. The V and J ends lost 4 bases and 8 bases respectively, with 17 bases between them. The CDR3 region is CSVAGRLLGGYTF. DNA of the CDR3: TGCAGCGTTGCCGGGAGACTCCTCGGGGGCTACACCTTC.

The table lists this clone with a few counts. This rearrangement joins TRBV9 to TRBJ2-2; possible D gene TRBD2, 6 bases. Trimming pared 0 bases from V and 0 bases from J, leaving 9 bases between. CDR3 length: 16 amino acids. Germline V gene data show CDR1 as SGDLS and CDR2 as YYNGEE. The CDR3 DNA sequence: TGTGCCAGCAGCGTAGTGGCGGGAACGAACACCGGGGAGCTGTTTTTT. Encoded protein: CASSVVAGTNTGELFF.

The sample holds a few counts of this clone. The chain recombines TRBV25-1 with TRBJ1-1; D possibly corresponds to TRBD1 (5 bases). The CDR3 is made up of 13 amino acids. V was trimmed by 4 bases and J by 2 bases, leaving 8 bases between them. Per the germline V gene, CDR1 is MGHDK and CDR2 is SYGVNS. The CDR3 is CASSVGGNTEAFF. The DNA of the CDR3 is TGTGCCAGCAGTGTTGGGGGAAACACTGAAGCTTTCTTT.

This chain joins TRBV5-5 and TRBJ2-1; no clear D gene. Trimming took 2 bases from V and 6 from J, leaving 12 bases between them. There are 14 residues in the CDR3. Looked up from germline, CDR1 is SGHKS and CDR2 is YYEKEE (reference sequence). The CDR3 sequence: CASSFGAGLNEQFF. The CDR3 DNA is TGTGCCAGCAGCTTTGGTGCAGGCCTCAATGAGCAGTTCTTC.

The chain carries TRBV5-4 and TRBJ1-1; D is possibly TRBD1 (6 bases). Trimming removed 9 bases from V and 0 bases from J, with 24 bases in between. The germline V gene encodes CDR1 SGHNT and CDR2 YYREEE (reference sequence). The CDR3 contains 17 residues. In DNA, the CDR3 is TGTGCCATCTCTAGGGGGTGGGGGGCGCATCTGAACACTGAAGCTTTCTTT. Its protein product is CAISRGWGAHLNTEAFF.

V usage is TRBV10-3 and J usage is TRBJ1-1; a weak D match, TRBD1 (5 bases). Germline V lookup: CDR1 ENHRY, CDR2 SYGVKD. This CDR3 has 10 residues. The V end lost 10 bases, the J end lost 3 bases, and 6 bases lay between the germline ends. The CDR3 coding sequence is TGTGCCACCAGGGACACTGAAGCTTTCTTT. Its protein product is CATRDTEAFF.

The chain joins TRBV15 to TRBJ1-5; possible D gene TRBD1, 5 bases. The germline V gene has CDR1 LNHNV and CDR2 YYDKDF (reference sequence). V shed 5 bases and J shed 4 bases, with 18 bases lying between them. This CDR3 has 16 residues. CDR3 in amino acids: CATSGPGTDINQPQHF. Written as DNA, the CDR3 is TGTGCCACCAGCGGCCCCGGGACCGATATTAATCAGCCCCAGCATTTT.

The gene calls are TRBV7-2 and TRBJ1-2; D is unclear. The CDR3 spans 12 residues. Between the trimmed V and J ends, which lost 1 base and 8 bases, there was a span of 8 bases. Germline V lookup: CDR1 SGHTA, CDR2 FQGNSA. The CDR3 sequence is CASSLGLGGYTF. The CDR3 DNA reads as TGTGCCAGCAGCTTAGGGTTAGGCGGCTACACCTTC.

This sequence joins TRBV27 and TRBJ1-5; no clear D gene. Germline V CDR1 and CDR2: MNHEY, SMNVEV (reference sequence). V was clipped by 9 bases and J by 6 bases, with 18 bases between them. This CDR3 is 14 amino acids long. CDR3 region: CASRGVGSGQPQHF. In DNA, the CDR3 is TGTGCCAGTAGAGGTGTCGGGAGCGGTCAGCCCCAGCATTTT.

The chain recombines TRBV30 with TRBJ2-4; 7 bases are a match to TRBD1. The length of the CDR3 is 14 residues. Trimming at V came to 1 base and at J to 2 bases, leaving 2 bases not matched to a gene. Germline assignment: CDR1 GTSNPN and CDR2 SVGIG (reference sequence). For the CDR3, the DNA is TGTGCCTGGAGTGGGGGACAGCCCAAAAACATTCAGTACTTC. Its translation: CAWSGGQPKNIQYF.

The rearrangement joins TRBV7-2 to TRBJ1-5; 11 bases fit TRBD1. Germline CDR1 and CDR2: SGHTA and FQGNSA. Unmatched junction bases numbered 14, after V lost 1 base and J lost 9 bases. This CDR3 contains 18 residues. The DNA of the CDR3 is TGTGCCAGCAGCTTAGTGGTTTGGGTGGGACAGGGGGGACCGCCCCAGCATTTT. Translating it yields CASSLVVWVGQGGPPQHF.

V is TRBV5-6 and J is TRBJ2-5; D is undetermined. V was cut by 0 bases and J by 5 bases, with 11 bases left in between. CDR3 size: 14 residues. Germline loops: CDR1 SGHDT, CDR2 YYEEEE. The DNA of the CDR3 is TGTGCCAGCAGCTTGGTCATGCCGCGGGAGACCCAGTACTTC. Amino acid sequence: CASSLVMPRETQYF.

This chain uses TRBV6-1 with TRBJ1-2; TRBD1 matches 8 bases. The V segment lost 6 bases and the J segment 6 bases; nucleotides outside the gene matches: 12. The CDR3 is 15 residues long. CDR1 MNHNS and CDR2 SASEGT come from the germline V gene. CDR3 DNA: TGTGCCAGCAGAGACTGGGACAGGCCGAGGGATGGCTACACCTTC. Encoded protein: CASRDWDRPRDGYTF.

DNA of the CDR3: TGTGCCAGTAGTATAGTGATGTTCTCCTACAATGAGCAGTTCTTC. This encodes CASSIVMFSYNEQFF. The rearrangement uses TRBV19 and TRBJ2-1, with unresolved D. This CDR3 is built from 15 residues. V shed 1 base and J shed 0 bases, with 7 bases lying between them. The germline CDR1 and CDR2 sequences are LNHDA and SQIVND (reference sequence).

The V and J genes are TRBV4-1 and TRBJ1-2, with D maybe TRBD1 (5 bases). Between the trimmed V and J ends, which lost 1 base and 5 bases, there was a span of 20 bases. The CDR3 runs 17 residues. Germline lookup yields CDR1 MGHRA and CDR2 YSYEKL. This CDR3 reads CASSQVAGRNSFYGYTF. In DNA, the CDR3 is TGCGCCAGCAGCCAAGTGGCAGGGCGGAACTCTTTTTATGGCTACACCTTC.

V gene TRBV5-6 combines with J gene TRBJ1-1; D remains unclear. Trimming stripped 2 bases from V and 6 bases from J, with 5 bases between. Germline lookup yields CDR1 SGHDT and CDR2 YYEEEE. The CDR3 extends over 11 amino acids. CDR3 nucleotide sequence: TGTGCCAGCAGCTTCCGGGCTGAAGCTTTCTTT. Translation: CASSFRAEAFF.

The sample holds one count of this clone. The chain recombines TRBV4-3 with TRBJ2-3; D unclear. The CDR3 is made up of 16 amino acids. From germline, CDR1 is LGHNA and CDR2 YSLEER. V was cut by 1 base and J by 2 bases, with 13 bases left in between. CDR3 region: CASSQGSWRTTDTQYF. CDR3 in DNA: TGCGCCAGCAGCCAAGGCAGCTGGCGGACCACAGATACGCAGTATTTT.

This clone was seen more than once but under ten times. The chain couples TRBV4-1 to TRBJ1-1; D ambiguous. This CDR3 comprises 16 residues. V lost 0 bases and J lost 0, with 11 bases in between. CDR1 and CDR2 from the germline V gene are MGHRA and YSYEKL. The CDR3 coding sequence is TGCGCCAGCAGCCAAGATCCCGGCAGTATGAACACTGAAGCTTTCTTT. Translated: CASSQDPGSMNTEAFF.

In this sample, this clone turned up once. The chain employs TRBV10-3 and TRBJ1-2; 9 nucleotides align to TRBD1. Germline V gene lookup returns CDR1 ENHRY and CDR2 SYGVKD. V lost 5 bases and J lost 6; bases outside the gene matches: 10. This CDR3 is 15 amino acids long. The CDR3 sequence: CAISYPGQGVDGYTF. CDR3 nucleotide sequence: TGTGCCATCAGTTACCCGGGACAGGGCGTCGATGGCTACACCTTC.

The chain couples TRBV4-3 to TRBJ2-2; 9 positions match TRBD2. V lost 4 bases, J lost 8 bases, and 23 bases stayed unmatched. This CDR3 has 20 amino acids. The V gene's germline CDR1 is LGHNA and CDR2 YSLEER. As DNA, the CDR3 is TGCGCCAGCAGCCGAAACATAGCGGGGGACGAAAAAGGGCTCAGGGGGGAGCTGTTTTTT. Its protein product is CASSRNIAGDEKGLRGELFF.